Following are 22 T cell receptor beta chains from one sample sequenced in a study of monozygotic twins with inflammatory bowel disease. TCRdb processed the 5' RACE reads again and assigns one entry to each CDR3 protein, with no DNA. This sample's clone table lists 200,000 to 250,000 distinct CDR3 sequences. Material for sequencing was blood. These receptors all stem from a human donor with ulcerative colitis or Crohn's disease, or a healthy co-twin of an affected twin (not recorded which).

CDR3 region: CASSVEYGYGTEAFF. The rearrangement links TRBV9 to TRBJ1-1. The CDR3 runs 15 residues. The germline V gene has CDR1 SGDLS and CDR2 YYNGEE.

The V gene is TRBV4-1, the J gene TRBJ2-7; TCRdb's D gene call, TRBD2, goes unchecked for lack of DNA. Germline values: CDR1 MGHRA, CDR2 YSYEKL. The CDR3 loop spans 16 amino acids. This chain's CDR3 is CASSQASLDSSYEQYF.

The rearrangement uses TRBV7-6 and TRBJ2-3. CDR3 length equals 15 residues. CDR1 and CDR2 (germline): SGHVS, FNYEAQ. CDR3 residues: CASSLGSAARDTQYF.

CDR3 region: CSVRRGGVNNEQFF. The chain recombines TRBV29-1 with TRBJ2-1; the TCRdb call, TRBD2, lacks DNA for checking. The CDR3 extends over 14 amino acids. Germline V CDR1 and CDR2: SQVTM, ANQGSEA.

The genes are TRBV4-2 and TRBJ1-5; TCRdb lists TRBD1, though no DNA is available to test this call. CDR3 length equals 15 residues. Germline CDR1 reads LGHNA; CDR2 reads YNFKEQ. The CDR3 reads CASSQQLQENQPQHF.

J is TRBJ1-1 and V is TRBV5-5. In germline, CDR1 is SGHKS, CDR2 YYEKEE (reference sequence). CDR3 size: 15 residues. The chain's CDR3 is CASSSLWTGGTEAFF.

The chain is built from TRBV20-1 and TRBJ1-5. This CDR3 comprises 15 residues. The germline V gene has CDR1 DFQATT and CDR2 SNEGSKA (reference sequence). The CDR3 reads CSAEPASLDNQPQHF.

J is TRBJ2-2 and V is TRBV27; TCRdb returns TRBD2, unconfirmable since there is no DNA. The CDR3 extends over 14 amino acids. Germline values: CDR1 MNHEY, CDR2 SMNVEV (reference sequence). CDR3 sequence: CASRPSGLVGELFF.

CDR3 loop: CASSPREGEQFF. This chain joins TRBV18 and TRBJ2-1. Germline V gene lookup returns CDR1 KGHSH and CDR2 LQKENI. CDR3 length equals 12 residues.

The chain employs TRBV6-5 and TRBJ1-2. This CDR3 spans 12 amino acids. Germline loops: CDR1 MNHEY, CDR2 SVGAGI. This chain's CDR3 is CASRTSNYGYTF.

V gene TRBV6-1 combines with J gene TRBJ2-2. CDR3 length: 14 amino acids. Germline loops: CDR1 MNHNS, CDR2 SASEGT. The CDR3 spells CASSRKRSTGELFF.

The chain uses TRBV10-3 and TRBJ2-5. Looked up from germline, CDR1 is ENHRY and CDR2 is SYGVKD. The CDR3 sequence is 15 residues long. CDR3 residues: CAISERTAAGETQYF.

This chain connects TRBV2 to TRBJ1-5. This CDR3 has 14 amino acids. Per germline, CDR1 SNHLY and CDR2 FYNNEI. The CDR3 loop reads CASRDRFAQQPQHF. The entire variable domain, with the rest obtained from reference TRBV2 and TRBJ1-5, is as follows: EPEVTQTPSHQVTQMGQEVILRCVPISNHLYFYWYRQILGQKVEFLVSFYNNEISEKSEIFDDQFSVERPDGSNFTLKIRSTKLEDSAMYFCASRDRFAQQPQHFGDGTRLSIL.

The V gene is TRBV11-2, the J gene TRBJ1-2. In germline, CDR1 is SGHAT, CDR2 FQNNGV. This CDR3 has 15 amino acids. The CDR3 protein is CASSRYSRTDEGYTF.

The J gene is TRBJ1-1, the V gene TRBV6-5; TCRdb designates TRBD1, a call that cannot be tested without DNA. CDR3 length: 14 residues. Germline V gives CDR1 MNHEY, CDR2 SVGAGI. Here the CDR3 reads CASSSDTLGTEAFF.

The CDR3 reads CASSVETVNTEAFF. V gene TRBV5-1 combines with J gene TRBJ1-1; TCRdb designates TRBD1, a call that cannot be tested without DNA. CDR3 length: 14 residues. CDR1 is SGHRS, CDR2 YFSETQ, per germline.

The chain recombines TRBV7-9 with TRBJ2-3; there is no DNA to check the TCRdb D call of TRBD2. The CDR3 has 17 amino acids. Germline V gene lookup returns CDR1 SEHNR and CDR2 FQNEAQ (reference sequence). CDR3: CASSQRGRTMREDTQYF. Full variable domain (remainder filled in from reference TRBV7-9 and TRBJ2-3): DTGVSQNPRHKITKRGQNVTFRCDPISEHNRLYWYRQTLGQGPEFLTYFQNEAQLEKSRLLSDRFSAERPKGSFSTLEIQRTEQGDSAMYLCASSQRGRTMREDTQYFGPGTRLTVL.

This chain uses TRBV5-1 with TRBJ2-7; there is no DNA to check the TCRdb D call of TRBD1. This CDR3 comprises 15 residues. Germline CDR1 SGHRS, CDR2 YFSETQ. The chain's CDR3 is CASSIGQKMSYEQYF.

This chain joins TRBV5-1 and TRBJ2-1; TCRdb's D gene call, TRBD2, goes unchecked for lack of DNA. Germline CDR1 is SGHRS and CDR2 is YFSETQ. CDR3 size: 15 residues. CDR3 region: CASVSSGGTYNEQFF. Together with reference TRBV5-1 and TRBJ2-1, the CDR3 gives the full variable domain: KAGVTQTPRYLIKTRGQQVTLSCSPISGHRSVSWYQQTPGQGLQFLFEYFSETQRNKGNFPGRFSGRQFSNSRSEMNVSTLELGDSALYLCASVSSGGTYNEQFFGPGTRLTVL.

This chain connects TRBV4-1 to TRBJ1-1; TCRdb lists TRBD1, though no DNA is available to test this call. Germline CDR1 is MGHRA and CDR2 is YSYEKL. There are 15 residues in the CDR3. CDR3 loop: CASSQGSRGQAEAFF.

The genes are TRBV5-1 and TRBJ2-3; the TCRdb call, TRBD2, lacks DNA for checking. CDR3 size: 16 residues. In germline, CDR1 is SGHRS, CDR2 YFSETQ. CDR3 protein: CASSEGIAEYTDTQYF.

The chain uses TRBV6-6 and TRBJ1-1. The CDR3 loop spans 13 amino acids. Germline CDR1 is MNHNY and CDR2 is SVGAGI (reference sequence). CDR3: CASSYKVDTEAFF.